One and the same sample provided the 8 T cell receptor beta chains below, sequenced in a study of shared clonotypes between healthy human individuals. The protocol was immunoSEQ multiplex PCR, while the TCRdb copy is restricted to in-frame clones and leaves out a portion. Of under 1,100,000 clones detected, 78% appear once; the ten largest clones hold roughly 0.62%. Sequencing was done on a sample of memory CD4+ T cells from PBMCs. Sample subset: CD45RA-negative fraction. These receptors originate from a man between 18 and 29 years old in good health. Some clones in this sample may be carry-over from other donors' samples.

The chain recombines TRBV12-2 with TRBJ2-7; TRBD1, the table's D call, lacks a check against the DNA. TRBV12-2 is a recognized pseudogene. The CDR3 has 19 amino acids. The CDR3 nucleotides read TGTGCAAGTCGCCAAACGGCGGGACAGCATGGAACTCGCTCCTACGAGCAGTACTTC. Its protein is CASRQTAGQHGTRSYEQYF.

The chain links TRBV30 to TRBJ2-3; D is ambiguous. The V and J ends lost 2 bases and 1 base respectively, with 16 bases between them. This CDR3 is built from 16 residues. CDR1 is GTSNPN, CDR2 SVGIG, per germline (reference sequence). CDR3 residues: CAWSISTGRGTDTQYF. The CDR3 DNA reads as TGTGCCTGGAGTATCTCCACTGGCCGGGGCACAGATACGCAGTATTTT.

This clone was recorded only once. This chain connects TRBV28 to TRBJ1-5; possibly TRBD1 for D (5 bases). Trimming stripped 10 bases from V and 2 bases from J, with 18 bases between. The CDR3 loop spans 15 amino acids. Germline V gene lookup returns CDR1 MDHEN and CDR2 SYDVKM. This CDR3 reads CATFGGNGGNQPQHF. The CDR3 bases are TGTGCCACCTTTGGGGGTAATGGGGGCAATCAGCCCCAGCATTTT. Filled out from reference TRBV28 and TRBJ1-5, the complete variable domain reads DVKVTQSSRYLVKRTGEKVFLECVQDMDHENMFWYRQDPGLGLRLIYFSYDVKMKEKGDIPEGYSVSREKKERFSLILESASTNQTSMYLCATFGGNGGNQPQHFGDGTRLSIL.

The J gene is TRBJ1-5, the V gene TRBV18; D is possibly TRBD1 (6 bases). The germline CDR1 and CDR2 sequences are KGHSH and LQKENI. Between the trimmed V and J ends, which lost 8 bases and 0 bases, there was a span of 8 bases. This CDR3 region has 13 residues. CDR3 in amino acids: CASKGDSNQPQHF. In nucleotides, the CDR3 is TGTGCCAGCAAGGGGGATAGCAATCAGCCCCAGCATTTT.

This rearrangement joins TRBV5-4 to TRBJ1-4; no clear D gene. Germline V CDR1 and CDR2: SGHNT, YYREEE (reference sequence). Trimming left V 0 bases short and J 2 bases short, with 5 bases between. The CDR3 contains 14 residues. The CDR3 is CASSLGLTNEKLFF. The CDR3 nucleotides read TGTGCCAGCAGCTTGGGGCTTACTAATGAAAAACTGTTTTTT.

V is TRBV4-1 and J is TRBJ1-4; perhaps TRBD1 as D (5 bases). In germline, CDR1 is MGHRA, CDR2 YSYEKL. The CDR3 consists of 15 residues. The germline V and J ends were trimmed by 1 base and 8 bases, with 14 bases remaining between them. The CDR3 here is CASSQGSAGSEKLFF. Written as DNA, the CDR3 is TGCGCCAGCAGCCAAGGATCGGCAGGGTCAGAAAAACTGTTTTTT.

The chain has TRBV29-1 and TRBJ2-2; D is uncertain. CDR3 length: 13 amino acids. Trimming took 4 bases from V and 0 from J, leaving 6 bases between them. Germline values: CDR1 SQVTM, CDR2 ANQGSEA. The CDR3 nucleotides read TGCAGCGTTGCCTACACGAACACCGGGGAGCTGTTTTTT. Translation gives CSVAYTNTGELFF.

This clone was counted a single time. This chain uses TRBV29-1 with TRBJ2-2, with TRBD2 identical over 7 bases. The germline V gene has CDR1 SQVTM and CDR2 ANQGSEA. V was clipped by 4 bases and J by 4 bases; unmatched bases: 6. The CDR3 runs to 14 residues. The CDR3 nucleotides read TGCAGCGTTGCGCCTAGCGGTGGCACCGGGGAGCTGTTTTTT. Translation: CSVAPSGGTGELFF.